This T cell receptor beta chain was obtained from a study of blood T cell repertoires in COVID-19. Profiling relied on immunoSEQ multiplex PCR, and the TCRdb table lists in-frame clones only, not all of them. The top ten hold 1.2% of the sample, which has about 380,000 clones, roughly 90% seen once. Trimming left V 4 bases short and J 5 bases short, with 12 bases between. Germline lookup yields CDR1 LNHDA and CDR2 SQIVND (reference sequence). The CDR3 is 13 amino acids. This rearrangement joins TRBV19 to TRBJ2-7; D might be TRBD1 (8 bases). The TCR comes from a man aged 40-50 years with acute or convalescent COVID-19. Material: peripheral blood. This CDR3 reads CASSKQGGNEQYF. The CDR3 coding sequence is TGTGCCAGTAGTAAACAGGGGGGGAACGAGCAGTACTTC.